This T cell receptor (beta chain) was found in a study of blood T cells in healthy people across ages. This clonotype was seen repeatedly, ten times or more. The antigen is undetermined. Study-level findings and limits: Those diversity estimates obtained from one million T cells were thought to be underestimates.

Per the germline V gene, CDR1 is MNHEY and CDR2 is SMNVEV (reference sequence). There are 15 residues in the CDR3. V was shortened by 5 bases and J by 4 bases, with 17 bases between the two germline ends. Each donor gave about 9.3 milliliters of peripheral blood. Researchers isolated at least 6.5 million PBMCs per sample. A sample-barcoded 5' primer and a J-beta primer mix were used in a second PCR of roughly 6 to 11 cycles. TCRdb used MiXCR to reprocess the 5' RACE reads, holding one entry per CDR3 protein. The table lists about 400,000 distinct CDR3 sequences, about half of them singletons. The receptor was isolated from a man in his sixties in good health. Material for sequencing was blood. The rearrangement joins TRBV27 to TRBJ1-2, with D maybe TRBD1 (6 bases). This chain's CDR3 is CASSLTGLSPYGYTF. The CDR3 DNA reads as TGTGCCAGCAGTCTCACAGGGTTGAGCCCCTATGGCTACACCTTC.